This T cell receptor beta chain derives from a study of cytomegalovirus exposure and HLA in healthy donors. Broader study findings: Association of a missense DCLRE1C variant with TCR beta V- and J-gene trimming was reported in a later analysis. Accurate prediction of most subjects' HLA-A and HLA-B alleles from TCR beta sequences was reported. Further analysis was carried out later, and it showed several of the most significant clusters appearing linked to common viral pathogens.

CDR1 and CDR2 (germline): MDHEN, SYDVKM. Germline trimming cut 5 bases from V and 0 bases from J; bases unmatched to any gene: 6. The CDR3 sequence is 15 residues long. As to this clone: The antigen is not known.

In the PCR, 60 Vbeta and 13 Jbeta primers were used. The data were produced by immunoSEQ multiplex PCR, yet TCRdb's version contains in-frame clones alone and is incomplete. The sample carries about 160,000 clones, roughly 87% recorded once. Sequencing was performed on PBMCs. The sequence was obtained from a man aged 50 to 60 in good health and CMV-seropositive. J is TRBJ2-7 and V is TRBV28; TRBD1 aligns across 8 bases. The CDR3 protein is CASSQGQASSYEQYF. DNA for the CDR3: TGTGCCAGCAGTCAGGGACAGGCGAGCTCCTACGAGCAGTACTTC.